The next 29 T cell receptor beta chains were all read from a single sample in a study of blood T cell repertoires in COVID-19. Produced via immunoSEQ multiplex PCR; TCRdb's table is partial and in-frame only. The sample carries under 250,000 clones, 70% to 90% recorded once. Material for sequencing was peripheral blood. The origin of the receptors is a man in his fifties with acute or convalescent COVID-19.

The genes are TRBV27 and TRBJ2-7; D is possibly TRBD1 (6 bases). The CDR3 consists of 13 residues. Germline CDR1 is MNHEY and CDR2 is SMNVEV (reference sequence). CDR3 DNA: TGTGCAGAGCTAGGGACATCGCTCTACGAGCAGTACTTC. This encodes CAELGTSLYEQYF.

The chain carries TRBV12-2 and TRBJ2-7; the DNA was not compared with TRBD2, the D call given in the table. TRBV12-2 is marked as a pseudogene. This CDR3 contains 16 residues. This CDR3 is CASRLLPGKDSHEQYF. DNA for the CDR3: TGTGCAAGTCGCTTACTTCCGGGAAAGGACTCCCACGAGCAGTACTTC.

This chain joins TRBV11-2 and TRBJ2-2, with 10 bases fitting TRBD1. V was pared by 5 bases and J by 7 bases, with 10 bases of the junction left unmatched. This CDR3 contains 16 residues. Per germline, CDR1 SGHAT and CDR2 FQNNGV. This chain's CDR3 is CASSPPRTGGGGELFF. CDR3 nucleotide sequence: TGTGCCAGCAGCCCCCCCCGGACAGGGGGTGGCGGGGAGCTGTTTTTT. Full variable domain (outside the CDR3, taken from reference TRBV11-2 and TRBJ2-2): EAGVAQSPRYKIIEKRQSVAFWCNPISGHATLYWYQQILGQGPKLLIQFQNNGVVDDSQLPKDRFSAERLKGVDSTLKIQPAKLEDSAVYLCASSPPRTGGGGELFFGEGSRLTVL.

V usage is TRBV12-3 or TRBV12-4 and J usage is TRBJ1-5, with 8 bases that match TRBD1. J was trimmed by 6 bases and V by 6 bases; bases with no gene match: 4. The CDR3 totals 13 residues. CDR3 sequence (DNA): TGTGCCAGCAGGCGCGACAGGGGTCAGCCCCAGCATTTT. Protein: CASRRDRGQPQHF.

The rearrangement links TRBV6-5 to TRBJ2-1; no firm D call. V lost 3 bases and J 0 bases, leaving 9 bases between the germline ends. CDR1 MNHEY and CDR2 SVGAGI come from the germline V gene. The CDR3 spans 15 residues. The CDR3 nucleotides are TGTGCCAGCAGTTATGAGCACAGCTCCTACAATGAGCAGTTCTTC. The encoded protein is CASSYEHSSYNEQFF.

V is TRBV19 and J is TRBJ2-3; TRBD2 matches 10 bases. J gave up 4 bases and V 2 bases, and 3 bases lay outside the gene matches. The germline CDR1 and CDR2 sequences are LNHDA and SQIVND (reference sequence). This CDR3 is built from 15 residues. CDR3 loop: CASSILAGVADTQYF. In nucleotides, the CDR3 is TGTGCCAGTAGTATACTAGCGGGAGTAGCAGATACGCAGTATTTT.

This clone was observed a single time. J is TRBJ1-5 and V is TRBV5-1; TRBD1 might be the D (5 bases). The CDR3 is 14 amino acids. The germline gives CDR1 SGHRS, CDR2 YFSETQ. Trimming removed 10 bases from V and 0 bases from J, with 14 bases in between. The CDR3: CARELGDSNQPQHF. As DNA, the CDR3 is TGCGCCCGGGAGCTGGGGGATAGCAATCAGCCCCAGCATTTT.

The rearrangement links TRBV18 to TRBJ1-4, with 7 bases identical to TRBD1. Germline lookup yields CDR1 KGHSH and CDR2 LQKENI. The CDR3 runs to 16 residues. With V trimmed by 2 bases and J by 0 bases, 3 bases remained unmatched. The CDR3: CASSPRGQTTNEKLFF. The CDR3 coding sequence is TGTGCCAGCTCACCAAGGGGACAGACAACTAATGAAAAACTGTTTTTT.

The V gene is TRBV19, the J gene TRBJ2-2; D remains unclear. Germline V gene sequence: CDR1 LNHDA, CDR2 SQIVND (reference sequence). The CDR3 sequence is 13 residues long. V was clipped by 4 bases and J by 1 base, with 4 bases between them. CDR3 DNA sequence: TGTGCCAGTAGTACAGGGAACACCGGGGAGCTGTTTTTT. This translates into CASSTGNTGELFF.

The rearrangement links TRBV6-6 to TRBJ2-3; TRBD2 matches at 10 bases. CDR3 length: 16 amino acids. J lost 5 bases, V lost 6 bases, and 11 bases had no gene match. CDR1 is MNHNY, CDR2 SVGAGI, per germline (reference sequence). CDR3 DNA: TGTGCCAGCAGGCTGACTAGCGGGTTTCTCGGAGATACGCAGTATTTT. It encodes CASRLTSGFLGDTQYF.

V gene TRBV6-5 combines with J gene TRBJ1-2; TRBD1 matches at 9 bases. CDR1 and CDR2 from the germline V gene are MNHEY and SVGAGI. V lost 7 bases and J lost 4; bases outside the gene matches: 10. This CDR3 has 15 amino acids. In DNA, the CDR3 is TGTGCCAGCACCACCTGGGGACAGGGAAGCTATGGCTACACCTTC. Encoded protein: CASTTWGQGSYGYTF.

This clone was observed once. The gene calls are TRBV7-2 and TRBJ1-5, with D hard to call. Germline CDR1 SGHTA, CDR2 FQGNSA. Between the trimmed V and J ends, which lost 5 bases and 5 bases, there was a span of 10 bases. The CDR3 runs to 13 residues. Here the CDR3 reads CASSRRRDQPQHF. The DNA for the CDR3 is TGTGCCAGCAGCCGGAGGAGGGATCAGCCCCAGCATTTT.

This clone was seen only once. The gene calls are TRBV7-2 and TRBJ1-1; 7 bases are a match to TRBD1. Germline loops: CDR1 SGHTA, CDR2 FQGNSA. This CDR3 is built from 16 residues. V dropped 6 bases and J dropped 3; count of bases not matched to a gene: 13. Written as DNA, the CDR3 is TGTGCCAGCAGAATCACAGGGGTCGCGGTAGACACTGAAGCTTTCTTT. This translates into CASRITGVAVDTEAFF. The entire variable domain, with the rest obtained from reference TRBV7-2 and TRBJ1-1, is as follows: GAGVSQSPSNKVTEKGKDVELRCDPISGHTALYWYRQSLGQGLEFLIYFQGNSAPDKSGLPSDRFSAERTGGSVSTLTIQRTQQEDSAVYLCASRITGVAVDTEAFFGQGTRLTVV.

The rearrangement uses TRBV28 and TRBJ2-2; 8 bases match TRBD2. Germline V CDR1 and CDR2: MDHEN, SYDVKM. The CDR3 contains 15 residues. V shed 6 bases and J 5 bases; nucleotides not matched to a gene: 8. The CDR3 loop is CASSLGRARTGELFF. For the CDR3, the DNA is TGTGCCAGCAGCCTCGGGAGGGCCAGAACCGGGGAGCTGTTTTTT.

This clone was counted once. V is TRBV6-6 and J is TRBJ2-5; D is perhaps TRBD1 (7 bases). The germline gives CDR1 MNHNY, CDR2 SVGAGI (reference sequence). This CDR3 region has 14 residues. The V end was cut by 8 bases, the J end by 4 bases, with 17 bases between. CDR3 sequence reads: CASGGGWLLETQYF. The DNA for the CDR3 is TGTGCCAGCGGAGGGGGCTGGCTATTAGAGACCCAGTACTTC.

Only a few counts were recorded for this clone. The chain recombines TRBV5-1 with TRBJ1-3; TRBD1 aligns across 8 bases. CDR1 SGHRS and CDR2 YFSETQ come from the germline V gene. The CDR3 contains 14 residues. V gave up 6 bases and J gave up 3 bases; unmatched junction bases: 5. This CDR3 reads CASNPTGDGNTIYF. CDR3 coding DNA: TGCGCCAGCAACCCGACAGGGGATGGAAACACCATATATTTT.

The CDR3 is CASRGTDFWETQYF. CDR3 DNA: TGTGCCAGCAGGGGGACAGACTTTTGGGAGACCCAGTACTTC. The V call is TRBV28, the J call TRBJ2-5, with 7 nucleotides matching TRBD1. Trimming cost V 6 bases and J 5 bases; bases outside gene matches: 9. The CDR3 is made up of 14 amino acids. Germline CDR1 reads MDHEN; CDR2 reads SYDVKM.

The rearrangement joins TRBV7-8 to TRBJ1-2; D not certain. The CDR3 length is 15 residues. V was cut by 4 bases and J by 4 bases, with 16 bases left in between. Germline V CDR1 and CDR2: SGHVS, FQNEAQ. CDR3: CASSSLLAGIYGYTF. The CDR3 DNA reads TGTGCCAGCAGCTCCCTACTTGCCGGGATCTATGGCTACACCTTC.

This clone came up once. The chain joins TRBV5-1 to TRBJ1-6, with D possibly matching TRBD1 (5 bases). This CDR3 contains 14 residues. The germline gives CDR1 SGHRS, CDR2 YFSETQ. V was cut by 4 bases and J by 6 bases, with 11 bases left in between. The CDR3 reads CASSPRQTNSPLHF. CDR3 in DNA: TGCGCCAGCAGCCCGCGACAGACTAATTCACCCCTCCACTTT.

V usage is TRBV11-2 and J usage is TRBJ1-1; TRBD1 might be the D (5 bases). CDR3 length equals 13 residues. The V and J ends lost 3 bases and 2 bases respectively, with 7 bases between them. Germline values: CDR1 SGHAT, CDR2 FQNNGV. CDR3 bases: TGTGCCAGCAGCTTTCAGGGAAACACTGAAGCTTTCTTT. Translated, it gives CASSFQGNTEAFF.

The V call is TRBV15, the J call TRBJ1-6; possibly TRBD1 for D (6 bases). Trimming pared 0 bases from V and 10 bases from J, leaving 13 bases between. The germline V gene has CDR1 LNHNV and CDR2 YYDKDF (reference sequence). This CDR3 comprises 15 residues. CDR3 protein: CATSRDTAGQSPLHF. The CDR3 DNA reads as TGTGCCACCAGCAGAGATACGGCAGGACAGTCACCCCTCCACTTT.

V gene TRBV19 combines with J gene TRBJ1-1, with D maybe TRBD1 (5 bases). This CDR3 is built from 13 residues. V dropped 5 bases and J dropped 6 bases, with 13 bases sitting between them. Germline CDR1 reads LNHDA; CDR2 reads SQIVND (reference sequence). The CDR3, as DNA: TGTGCCAGTAGTGATCAGGGTGCCGCTGAAGCTTTCTTT. As protein: CASSDQGAAEAFF.

This clone was seen only a few times. The chain joins TRBV11-1 to TRBJ2-2; TRBD1 agrees at 7 bases. CDR1 and CDR2 (germline): SGHAT, FQDESV (reference sequence). The CDR3 contains 15 residues. J was trimmed by 0 bases and V by 6 bases; bases with no gene match: 4. The CDR3 region has the DNA TGTGCCAGCAGGCGGACAGGCGCGAACACCGGGGAGCTGTTTTTT. Its protein is CASRRTGANTGELFF.

The V call is TRBV11-3, the J call TRBJ1-2; D is possibly TRBD1 (6 bases). V lost 5 bases and J lost 11, with 15 bases in between. Germline assignment: CDR1 SGHNT and CDR2 YENEEA. The CDR3 is made up of 12 amino acids. CDR3 residues: CASSSDRRRYTF. The CDR3 nucleotides are TGTGCCAGCAGCAGCGACAGGAGGAGGTACACCTTC.

The rearrangement uses TRBV30 and TRBJ1-5; D is unresolved. This CDR3 has 12 residues. Trimming took 4 bases from V and 2 from J, leaving 6 bases between them. CDR1 is GTSNPN, CDR2 SVGIG, per germline (reference sequence). The CDR3 coding sequence is TGTGCCTGGACGAGGGGCAATCAGCCCCAGCATTTT. It yields the protein CAWTRGNQPQHF.

This chain links TRBV14 with TRBJ2-3; D remains ambiguous. Germline values: CDR1 SGHDN, CDR2 FVKESK. V was clipped by 4 bases and J by 0 bases, with 20 bases between them. The CDR3 consists of 18 residues. The CDR3 reads CASSPFSITTYSTDTQYF. The CDR3 DNA sequence: TGTGCCAGCAGCCCATTTTCAATAACAACGTATAGCACAGATACGCAGTATTTT.

The chain couples TRBV28 to TRBJ2-7, with TRBD1 matching 8 bases. The CDR3 is 14 residues long. Germline CDR1 reads MDHEN; CDR2 reads SYDVKM. Losses at the gene ends were 2 bases for V and 3 bases for J; bases not matched to a gene: 3. The DNA of the CDR3 is TGTGCCAGCAGTTTACCAGGGGGCATCTACGAGCAGTACTTC. Translation: CASSLPGGIYEQYF.

The rearrangement links TRBV9 to TRBJ2-6; D is possibly TRBD1 (6 bases). Germline-derived CDR1 and CDR2 are SGDLS and YYNGEE. This CDR3 region has 13 residues. The V and J ends lost 10 bases and 2 bases respectively, with 10 bases between them. The CDR3 DNA reads as TGTGCCCTCAGGGGCGCTGGGGCCAACGTCCTGACTTTC. Its protein is CALRGAGANVLTF. The variable domain in full, with the rest retrieved from reference TRBV9 and TRBJ2-6, is DSGVTQTPKHLITATGQRVTLRCSPRSGDLSVYWYQQSLDQGLQFLIQYYNGEERAKGNILERFSAQQFPDLHSELNLSSLELGDSALYFCALRGAGANVLTFGAGSRLTVL.

This clone was counted a few times. This chain links TRBV5-8 with TRBJ1-1; TRBD1 matches at 11 bases. Germline V gene lookup returns CDR1 SGHTS and CDR2 YDEGEE. V shed 3 bases and J 4 bases; nucleotides not matched to a gene: 5. CDR3 size: 15 residues. CDR3 sequence (DNA): TGTGCCAGCAGCTCCGGACAGGGGGCTGGCACTGAAGCTTTCTTT. It codes for CASSSGQGAGTEAFF.